This T cell receptor beta chain was documented in a study of T cells after yellow fever vaccination. At the level of the study: Low-cell-number fractions underwent preparation using SMART-Seq v4 Ultra Low Input. Study results and caveats: Most clones from primary vaccination were detected again post-booster (just under 97% CD4, about 88% CD8). Weaker overall, the secondary response nonetheless peaked faster (day 5 versus 15). Contaminants from the bulk population, in the form of abundant clonotypes, could be found in FACS-sorted repertoires.

On this clonotype: Its antigen is undetermined.

This CDR3 is 16 amino acids long. V lost 0 bases and J lost 1, with 12 bases in between. Germline-derived CDR1 and CDR2 are SGDLS and YYNGEE. TCRdb redid the calling of the 5' RACE reads with MiXCR, one entry per CDR3 protein. The table lists nearly 300,000 distinct CDR3 sequences, less than 9.5% of them singletons. This chain links TRBV9 with TRBJ2-3; D remains ambiguous. The clonotype comes from a man in his late teens or twenties who received the YFV17D yellow fever vaccine. The sample was CD4+ T cells sorted from PBMCs, taken 5 days after the yellow fever booster vaccination. This chain's CDR3 is CASSVDSGRGTDTQYF. Written as DNA, the CDR3 is TGTGCCAGCAGCGTAGATTCTGGTAGAGGCACAGATACGCAGTATTTT.